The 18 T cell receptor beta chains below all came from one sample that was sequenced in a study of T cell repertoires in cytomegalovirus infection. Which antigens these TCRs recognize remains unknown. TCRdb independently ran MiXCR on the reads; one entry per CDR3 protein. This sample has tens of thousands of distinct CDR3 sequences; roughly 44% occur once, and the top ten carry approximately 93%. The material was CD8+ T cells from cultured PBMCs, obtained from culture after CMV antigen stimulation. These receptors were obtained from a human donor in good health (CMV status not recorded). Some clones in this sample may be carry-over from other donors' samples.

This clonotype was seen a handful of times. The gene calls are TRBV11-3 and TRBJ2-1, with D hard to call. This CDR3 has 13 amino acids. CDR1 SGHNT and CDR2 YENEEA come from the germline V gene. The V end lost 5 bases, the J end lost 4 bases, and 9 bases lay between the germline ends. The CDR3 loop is CASSLGPYNEQFF. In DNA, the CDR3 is TGTGCCAGCAGCCTAGGACCGTACAATGAGCAGTTCTTC. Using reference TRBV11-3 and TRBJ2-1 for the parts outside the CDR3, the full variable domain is EAGVVQSPRYKIIEKKQPVAFWCNPISGHNTLYWYLQNLGQGPELLIRYENEEAVDDSQLPKDRFSAERLKGVDSTLKIQPAELGDSAVYLCASSLGPYNEQFFGPGTRLTVL.

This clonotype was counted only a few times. CDR3 residues: CASSLSRGTYGYTF. As DNA, the CDR3 is TGTGCCAGCAGTTTATCGAGGGGCACTTATGGCTACACCTTC. The rearrangement joins TRBV27 to TRBJ1-2; D is possibly TRBD1 (5 bases). The V end was cut by 0 bases, the J end by 5 bases, with 10 bases between. The CDR3 spans 14 residues. Per the germline V gene, CDR1 is MNHEY and CDR2 is SMNVEV (reference sequence).

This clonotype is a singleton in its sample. CDR3 sequence: CSARDGAHQETQYF. CDR3 bases: TGCAGTGCTAGAGATGGGGCCCACCAAGAGACCCAGTACTTC. The rearrangement links TRBV20-1 to TRBJ2-5; tentative D call: TRBD1 (5 bases). Trimming took 0 bases from V and 0 from J, leaving 8 bases between them. The germline V gene encodes CDR1 DFQATT and CDR2 SNEGSKA (reference sequence). The CDR3 is 14 amino acids.

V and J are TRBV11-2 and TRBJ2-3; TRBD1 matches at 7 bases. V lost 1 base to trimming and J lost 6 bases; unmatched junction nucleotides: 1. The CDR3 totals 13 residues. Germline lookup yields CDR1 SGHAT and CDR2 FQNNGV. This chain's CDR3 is CASSLVGGDTQYF. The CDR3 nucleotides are TGTGCCAGCAGCTTAGTAGGGGGCGATACGCAGTATTTT.

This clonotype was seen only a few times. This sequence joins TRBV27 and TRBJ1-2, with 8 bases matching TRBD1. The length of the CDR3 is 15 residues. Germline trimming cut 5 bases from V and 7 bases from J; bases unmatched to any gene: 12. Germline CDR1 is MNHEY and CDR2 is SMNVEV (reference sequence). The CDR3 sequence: CASSPRQGSNFGYTF. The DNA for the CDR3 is TGTGCCAGCAGTCCCAGACAGGGGAGCAATTTTGGCTACACCTTC.

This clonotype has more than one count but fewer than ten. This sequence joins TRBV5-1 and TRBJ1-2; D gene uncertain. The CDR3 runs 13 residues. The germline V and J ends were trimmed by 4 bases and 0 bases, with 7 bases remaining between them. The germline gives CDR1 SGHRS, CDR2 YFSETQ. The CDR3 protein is CASSRGTNYGYTF. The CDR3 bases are TGCGCCAGCAGCAGAGGGACTAACTATGGCTACACCTTC.

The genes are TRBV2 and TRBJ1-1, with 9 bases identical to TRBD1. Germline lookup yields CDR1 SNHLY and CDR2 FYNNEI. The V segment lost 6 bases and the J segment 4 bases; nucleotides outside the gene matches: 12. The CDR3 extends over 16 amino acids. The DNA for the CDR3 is TGTGCCAGCAGAGCCGGGACAGGGCCCTTGGGCACTGAAGCTTTCTTT. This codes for CASRAGTGPLGTEAFF.

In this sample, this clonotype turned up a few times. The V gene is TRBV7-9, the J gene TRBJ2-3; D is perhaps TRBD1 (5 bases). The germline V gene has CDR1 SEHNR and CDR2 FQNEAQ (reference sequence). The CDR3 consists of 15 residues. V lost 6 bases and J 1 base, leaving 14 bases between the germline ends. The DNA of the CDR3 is TGTGCCAGCAGTCCGAAGGGGATCGGCACAGATACGCAGTATTTT. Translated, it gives CASSPKGIGTDTQYF.

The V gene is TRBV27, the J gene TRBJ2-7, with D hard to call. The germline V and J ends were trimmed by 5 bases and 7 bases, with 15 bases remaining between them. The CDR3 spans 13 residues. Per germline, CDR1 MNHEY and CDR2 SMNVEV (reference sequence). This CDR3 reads CASSKPPYEEQYF. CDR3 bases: TGTGCCAGCAGTAAACCCCCCTACGAGGAGCAGTACTTC.

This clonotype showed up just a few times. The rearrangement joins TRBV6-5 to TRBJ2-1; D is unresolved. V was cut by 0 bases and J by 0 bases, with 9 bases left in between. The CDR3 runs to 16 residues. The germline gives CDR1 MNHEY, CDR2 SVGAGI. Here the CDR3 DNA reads TGTGCCAGCAGTTACTCCCCTGGGAACTCCTACAATGAGCAGTTCTTC. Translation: CASSYSPGNSYNEQFF.

CDR3 sequence: CASSPGGFSGNTIYF. The CDR3 DNA is TGTGCCAGCAGCCCCGGGGGGTTCTCTGGAAACACCATATATTTT. V and J are TRBV7-2 and TRBJ1-3; D perhaps matches TRBD1 (5 bases). Between the trimmed V and J ends, which lost 5 bases and 0 bases, there was a span of 11 bases. This CDR3 is built from 15 residues. Germline V gene data show CDR1 as SGHTA and CDR2 as FQGNSA.

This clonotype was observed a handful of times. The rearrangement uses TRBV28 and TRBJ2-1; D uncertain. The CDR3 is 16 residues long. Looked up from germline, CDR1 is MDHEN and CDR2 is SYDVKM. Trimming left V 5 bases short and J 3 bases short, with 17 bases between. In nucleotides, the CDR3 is TGTGCCAGCAGTCTCCTGGACCCCAAGGGCTACAATGAGCAGTTCTTC. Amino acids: CASSLLDPKGYNEQFF.

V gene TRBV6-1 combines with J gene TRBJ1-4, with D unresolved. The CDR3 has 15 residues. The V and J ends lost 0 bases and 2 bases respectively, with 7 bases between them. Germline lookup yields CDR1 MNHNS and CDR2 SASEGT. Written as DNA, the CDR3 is TGTGCCAGCAGTGAAGCGCGGCCGACTAATGAAAAACTGTTTTTT. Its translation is CASSEARPTNEKLFF.

CDR3 nucleotide sequence: TGTGCCAGCAGCCCCGATACGGGACAGATACTCTACGAGCAGTACTTC. It specifies CASSPDTGQILYEQYF. The chain couples TRBV11-3 to TRBJ2-7; TRBD1 agrees at 7 bases. Germline V gives CDR1 SGHNT, CDR2 YENEEA. This CDR3 has 16 amino acids. V lost 5 bases and J lost 3; bases outside the gene matches: 13.

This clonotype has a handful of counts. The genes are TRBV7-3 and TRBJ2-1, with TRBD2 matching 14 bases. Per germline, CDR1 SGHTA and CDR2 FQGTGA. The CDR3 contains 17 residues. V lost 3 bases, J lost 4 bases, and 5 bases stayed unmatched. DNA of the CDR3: TGTGCCAGCAGCTTCTCGACTAGCGGGGGGGGTTACAATGAGCAGTTCTTC. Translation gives CASSFSTSGGGYNEQFF.

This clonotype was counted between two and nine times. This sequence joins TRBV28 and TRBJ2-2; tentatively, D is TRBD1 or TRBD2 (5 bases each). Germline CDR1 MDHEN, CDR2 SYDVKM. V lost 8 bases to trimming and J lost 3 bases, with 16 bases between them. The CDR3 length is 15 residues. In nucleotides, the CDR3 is TGTGCCAGCGGCGGGCTAGGGGAGTACACCGGGGAGCTGTTTTTT. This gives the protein CASGGLGEYTGELFF.

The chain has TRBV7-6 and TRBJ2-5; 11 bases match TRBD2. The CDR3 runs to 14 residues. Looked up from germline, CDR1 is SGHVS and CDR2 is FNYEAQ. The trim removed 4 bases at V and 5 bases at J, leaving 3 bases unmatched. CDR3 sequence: CASSWRTSGETQYF. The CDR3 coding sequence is TGTGCCAGCAGCTGGAGGACTAGCGGGGAGACCCAGTACTTC.

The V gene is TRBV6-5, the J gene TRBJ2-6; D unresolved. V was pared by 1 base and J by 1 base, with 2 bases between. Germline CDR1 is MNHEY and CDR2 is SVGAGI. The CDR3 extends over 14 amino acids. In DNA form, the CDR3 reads TGTGCCAGCAGTTACTATTCTGGGGCCAACGTCCTGACTTTC. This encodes CASSYYSGANVLTF.